This T cell receptor (beta chain) was retrieved from a study of T-cell reconstitution after alpha-beta-depleted transplantation in children. Regarding the study as a whole: At around two months after transplant, the alpha-beta T cells were reportedly derived from several hundred expanded clones that came from non-depleted graft cells. Some patients' high day-60 TCRbeta diversity was traced to surviving recipient T cells and thymic progenitors. Counts and diversity of T cells one year after transplant came mostly from newly produced T cells.

The table lists this clonotype with many counts. Its antigen is undetermined. A library of TCRbeta sequences, prepared with unique molecular identifiers, was generated. TCRdb reanalysed the PCR reads using MiXCR and keeps one entry per CDR3 protein. The sample yields 90,000 to 130,000 distinct CDR3 sequences, about 6.4% seen once. V shed 4 bases and J shed 9 bases, with 9 bases lying between them. The CDR3 runs to 13 residues. Germline V gives CDR1 KGHDR, CDR2 SFDVKD. V and J are TRBV24-1 and TRBJ1-6, with D maybe TRBD1 (5 bases). The receptor comes from a male patient aged 2-9 years who had a stem cell transplant for acute lymphoblastic leukemia, so the T cells may come from the graft donor. The material sequenced was PBMCs, mostly from graft donor cells, taken 360 days after TCRalphabeta/CD19-depleted stem cell transplant. Here the CDR3 DNA reads TGTGCCACCAGTGACGGGGGAGGTTCACCCCTCCACTTT. Translation: CATSDGGGSPLHF.